These T cell receptor beta chains were read from a single sample in a study of blood T cell repertoires in COVID-19. The repertoire was sequenced with immunoSEQ multiplex PCR; TCRdb's copy has only in-frame clones and lacks some. The table lists about 440,000 clones, about 89% of them singletons, with 4% to 5.5% in the top ten. Sequencing was performed on peripheral blood. The receptor source for this set is a woman in her thirties with acute or convalescent COVID-19. Each CDR3 is given with its conserved first and last residue. Fields, in order: clone size, D gene, J gene, V gene, CDR3 protein, CDR3 DNA. A D gene is named only where the DNA matches it firmly. Some rows mark clone size as missing; the rest say once, few, many or name a class of expanded clone.

clone size: -; D gene: -; J gene: TRBJ2-3; V gene: TRBV28; CDR3 protein: CATKGGGSSDTQYF; CDR3 DNA: TGTGCCACTAAGGGAGGGGGTTCGTCAGATACGCAGTATTTT
clone size: -; D gene: -; J gene: TRBJ1-6; V gene: TRBV7-8; CDR3 protein: CASSPSRASPPLHF; CDR3 DNA: TGTGCCAGCAGCCCGTCCCGCGCTTCCCCACCCCTCCACTTT
clone size: -; D gene: TRBD1; J gene: TRBJ1-1; V gene: TRBV6-2/TRBV6-3; CDR3 protein: CASSYSDRPNTEAFF; CDR3 DNA: TGTGCCAGCAGTTACTCGGACAGGCCGAACACTGAAGCTTTCTTT
clone size: -; D gene: -; J gene: TRBJ2-1; V gene: TRBV5-1; CDR3 protein: CASSLGGYNEQFF; CDR3 DNA: TGCGCCAGCAGCTTGGGAGGTTACAATGAGCAGTTCTTC
clone size: -; D gene: -; J gene: TRBJ2-1; V gene: TRBV2; CDR3 protein: CASSEGGERSEQFF; CDR3 DNA: TGTGCCAGCAGTGAAGGGGGGGAAAGGAGTGAGCAGTTCTTC
clone size: -; D gene: -; J gene: TRBJ1-6; V gene: TRBV7-8; CDR3 protein: CASSSGSYNSPLHF; CDR3 DNA: TGTGCCAGCAGCTCCGGCTCCTATAATTCACCCCTCCACTTT
clone size: -; D gene: -; J gene: TRBJ2-7; V gene: TRBV7-9; CDR3 protein: CASSLVGQGYEQYF; CDR3 DNA: TGTGCCAGCAGCTTAGTGGGCCAGGGGTACGAGCAGTACTTC
clone size: -; D gene: TRBD1; J gene: TRBJ1-3; V gene: TRBV2; CDR3 protein: CASSERDRPSYFSGNTIYF; CDR3 DNA: TGTGCCAGCAGTGAAAGGGACAGGCCTAGTTATTTCTCTGGAAACACCATATATTTT
clone size: -; D gene: -; J gene: TRBJ2-3; V gene: TRBV6-5; CDR3 protein: CASSYFSGSDTQYF; CDR3 DNA: TGTGCCAGCAGTTATTTTAGCGGATCAGATACGCAGTATTTT
clone size: -; D gene: -; J gene: TRBJ1-4; V gene: TRBV27; CDR3 protein: CASSLSRGSEKLFF; CDR3 DNA: TGTGCCAGCAGTTTATCAAGGGGAAGTGAAAAACTGTTTTTT
clone size: -; D gene: -; J gene: TRBJ2-7; V gene: TRBV18; CDR3 protein: CASSQGRGSYYEQYF; CDR3 DNA: TGTGCCAGCTCCCAGGGGAGGGGTTCTTACTACGAGCAGTACTTC
clone size: -; D gene: -; J gene: TRBJ2-5; V gene: TRBV18; CDR3 protein: CATALDRQETQYF; CDR3 DNA: TGTGCCACCGCGTTGGACAGACAAGAGACCCAGTACTTC
clone size: -; D gene: TRBD1; J gene: TRBJ2-1; V gene: TRBV11-2; CDR3 protein: CASSLVFQGAVNEQFF; CDR3 DNA: TGTGCCAGCAGCTTAGTTTTCCAGGGGGCGGTCAATGAGCAGTTCTTC
clone size: -; D gene: TRBD1; J gene: TRBJ1-2; V gene: TRBV29-1; CDR3 protein: CSVDTPPRDRRWDGYTF; CDR3 DNA: TGCAGCGTTGACACACCCCCCCGGGACAGAAGATGGGATGGCTACACCTTC
clone size: -; D gene: -; J gene: TRBJ2-4; V gene: TRBV6-1; CDR3 protein: CASSERGGGFSFQYF; CDR3 DNA: TGTGCCAGCAGTGAAAGGGGGGGCGGATTTTCTTTTCAGTACTTC
clone size: -; D gene: -; J gene: TRBJ1-1; V gene: TRBV2; CDR3 protein: CASKAGLNTEAFF; CDR3 DNA: TGTGCCAGCAAAGCGGGCTTGAACACTGAAGCTTTCTTT
clone size: few; D gene: TRBD2; J gene: TRBJ2-5; V gene: TRBV18; CDR3 protein: CASSPLGREETQYF; CDR3 DNA: TGTGCCAGCTCACCATTAGGGAGGGAAGAGACCCAGTACTTC